These T cell receptor beta chains were read from a single sample in a study of beta chain features in type 1 diabetes. Assay used: immunoSEQ multiplex PCR; TCRdb lists only in-frame clones, some missing. The repertoire has 300,000 to 450,000 clones, around 20% of them found once; the top ten carry about 0.045%. The sequencing sample was made of naive CD4+ T cells from blood. The receptors were gathered from a woman aged 18-30 years in good health. Both conserved end residues are part of each CDR3. The D gene is left open where the match is weak. Clone size appears in some rows only: once, few, many, or a class for an expanded clone.

NA	TRBV5-1	TRBD1	TRBJ2-2	TGCGCCAGCCAGGACAGGACTCAGAACACCGGGGAGCTGTTTTTT	CASQDRTQNTGELFF
NA	TRBV19	NA	TRBJ1-5	TGTGCCAGTAGCTCCACAGGCAATCAGCCCCAGCATTTT	CASSSTGNQPQHF
few	TRBV7-9	NA	TRBJ2-7	TGTGCCAGCAGCTTAGGGGGGGACTACGAGCAGTACTTC	CASSLGGDYEQYF
few	TRBV7-7	NA	TRBJ2-2	TGTGCTAGCAGCTCACACCCCGCGAACACCGGGGAGCTGTTTTTT	CASSSHPANTGELFF
NA	TRBV13	NA	TRBJ1-4	TGTGCCAGCAGCGGCCGGAGGGCTGGAGGTGAAAAACTGTTTTTT	CASSGRRAGGEKLFF
few	TRBV20-1	NA	TRBJ1-2	TGCAGTGCAAAGGGGGAAGGGGGCTACACCTTC	CSAKGEGGYTF
once	TRBV4-1	TRBD2	TRBJ2-5	TGCGCCAGCAGCCAAGATCGGCTAGCGGGGGGTGAGACCCAGTACTTC	CASSQDRLAGGETQYF
few	TRBV25-1	TRBD2	TRBJ2-1	TGTGCCAGCAGTCCTCGGACTAGCGGGAGGGTCAATGAGCAGTTCTTC	CASSPRTSGRVNEQFF
NA	TRBV9	TRBD1	TRBJ2-7	TGTGCCAGCAGCCCGGGACAGGGTTACGAGCAGTACTTC	CASSPGQGYEQYF
few	TRBV12-5	TRBD1	TRBJ2-1	TGTGCTAGTGGTTTGGTTGACAGGGGTGAGCAGTTCTTC	CASGLVDRGEQFF
few	TRBV7-9	TRBD1	TRBJ1-5	TGTGCCAGCAGCTTGGGAACAGGGGAGAATCAGCCCCAGCATTTT	CASSLGTGENQPQHF
few	TRBV30	TRBD2	TRBJ2-1	TGTGCCTGGAGTGCCAGCCTATGGCGGGAGGGCCGGAATGAGCAGTTCTTC	CAWSASLWREGRNEQFF
few	TRBV18	TRBD1	TRBJ2-1	TGTGCCAGCTCCCAGGACAGGGGTGAGGGAGAGCAGTTCTTC	CASSQDRGEGEQFF
NA	TRBV9	TRBD2	TRBJ2-1	TGTGCCAGCAGCGCGACGGGACTAGCGGAGAATGAGCAGTTCTTC	CASSATGLAENEQFF
NA	TRBV19	TRBD1	TRBJ1-1	TGTGCCAGTAGCCAAGGGGGCCGAGCTTTCTTT	CASSQGGRAFF
NA	TRBV12-5	TRBD1	TRBJ2-4	TGTGCTAGTGGTTTGGAAACCGGACAGGGAAAAATTCAGTACTTC	CASGLETGQGKIQYF
few	TRBV5-1	TRBD2	TRBJ2-1	TGCGCCAGCAGCTTGACTAGCGGGAGCCCCAATGAGCAGTTCTTC	CASSLTSGSPNEQFF
few	TRBV2	TRBD1	TRBJ2-4	TGTGCCAGCAGGGAAGACAGGGAGGCCAAAAACATTCAGTACTTC	CASREDREAKNIQYF
NA	TRBV7-6	TRBD2	TRBJ2-2	TGTGCCAGCAGCTTAATATCTAGCGGGCTCACCGGGGAGCTGTTTTTT	CASSLISSGLTGELFF
few	TRBV7-2	NA	TRBJ1-1	TGTGCCAGCAGCTTAGTAGGGGGTAACACTGAAGCTTTCTTT	CASSLVGGNTEAFF
NA	TRBV7-9	NA	TRBJ2-7	TGTGCCAGCAGCGCCCGGGACTCCTCCTACGAGCAGTACTTC	CASSARDSSYEQYF
NA	TRBV23-1	TRBD1	TRBJ1-1	TGCGCCAGCGGCCGGGACAGGTTCACTGAAGCTTTCTTT	CASGRDRFTEAFF
few	TRBV5-1	NA	TRBJ1-1	TGCGCCAGCACTTCCGGGGACACTGAAGCTTTCTTT	CASTSGDTEAFF
few	TRBV5-4	TRBD1	TRBJ2-5	TGTGCCAGCAGCACCTCTCACAGGGGAGAGACCCAGTACTTC	CASSTSHRGETQYF
NA	TRBV9	NA	TRBJ1-1	TGTGCCAGCAGCCCACAGGGTGGGACTGAAGCTTTCTTT	CASSPQGGTEAFF
NA	TRBV6-6	NA	TRBJ1-2	TGTGCCAGCAGTTCCCAGGCGGGGTCCGGCGGCTACACCTTC	CASSSQAGSGGYTF
few	TRBV7-3	TRBD1	TRBJ2-2	TGTGCCAGCACCCCGGGACAGGGGAGGACCGGGGAGCTGTTTTTT	CASTPGQGRTGELFF
NA	TRBV7-6	TRBD2	TRBJ2-7	TGTGCCAGCAGCCCTAGAGGCGGGAGGAACGAGCAGTACTTC	CASSPRGGRNEQYF
few	TRBV4-1	NA	TRBJ2-7	TGCGCCAGCAGCCCCTCCGGGACATCGAGCTACGAGCAGTACTTC	CASSPSGTSSYEQYF
few	TRBV12-5	TRBD1	TRBJ1-1	TGTGCTAGTGGTTTTCAAAAGGACAGGGAAAACACTGAAGCTTTCTTT	CASGFQKDRENTEAFF
few	TRBV18	TRBD1	TRBJ2-1	TGTGCCAGCTCACCGGGACAGGGGTACAATGAGCAGTTCTTC	CASSPGQGYNEQFF
few	TRBV5-1	NA	TRBJ1-1	TGCGCCAGCAGCGGATTTACAGGTCTGAACACTGAAGCTTTCTTT	CASSGFTGLNTEAFF
few	TRBV20-1	TRBD1	TRBJ1-1	TGCAGTGCTGGGGACAGGGGGGGAGCTTTCTTT	CSAGDRGGAFF
NA	TRBV6-6	NA	TRBJ2-5	TGTGCCAGCACCGCCGGGACCGGAGGGAGAGAGACCCAGTACTTC	CASTAGTGGRETQYF
NA	TRBV2	NA	TRBJ2-1	TGTGCCAGCAGTGCTAGCCGGGACTTCTCCTACAATGAGCAGTTCTTC	CASSASRDFSYNEQFF
few	TRBV6-5	NA	TRBJ1-1	TGTGCCAGCAGTTACTCGGGGGGGCCCTCCGGAGCTTTCTTT	CASSYSGGPSGAFF
few	TRBV10-3	TRBD2	TRBJ2-7	TGTGCCATCAGTGACCCTGGGACTAGCGGCTCCTACGAGCAGTACTTC	CAISDPGTSGSYEQYF
few	TRBV15	NA	TRBJ2-7	TGTGCCACCAGGCGAGAGGGAACCTACGAGCAGTACTTC	CATRREGTYEQYF
NA	TRBV30	TRBD2	TRBJ2-1	TGTGCCTGGAGTCGCGGACTAGATGATTATGAGCAGTTCTTC	CAWSRGLDDYEQFF
NA	TRBV25-1	NA	TRBJ1-1	TGTGCCAGCAGTGAAACGGGGGGCGCGTATGAAGCTTTCTTT	CASSETGGAYEAFF
NA	TRBV10-3	NA	TRBJ2-5	TGTGCCATCAGTGCCCAGCGAACCCAGTACTTC	CAISAQRTQYF
NA	TRBV2	TRBD1	TRBJ2-3	TGTGCCAGCAGTTTCGACAGGGCCACAGATACGCAGTATTTT	CASSFDRATDTQYF
few	TRBV7-9	TRBD2	TRBJ2-7	TGTGCCAGCAGCTTACAGCTAGCGGGACCCTACGAGCAGTACTTC	CASSLQLAGPYEQYF
NA	TRBV11-2	NA	TRBJ2-3	TGTGCCAGCAGCCCGTTCACAGATACGCAGTATTTT	CASSPFTDTQYF